The 17 T cell receptor beta chains listed next were all sequenced from one sample in a study of shared clonotypes between healthy human individuals (dated by TCRdb to 2020 to 2021). Library prep was done by the immunoSEQ multiplex PCR assay. TCRdb holds this immuneACCESS table with in-frame rearrangements only. Some clones are missing; in checked studies, unresolved V genes explain under half, and the rest has no known cause. For this sample there are under 2.5 million clones; 85% to 95% appear just once. Together, the top ten hold 0.37% of the sample. Sequencing used naive CD4+ T cells from PBMCs. The cell subset or site label here, explained by the study, means: CD45RA+ positively selected. These receptors were taken from a man between 18 and 29 years old in good health. Some clones in this sample may be carry-over from other donors' samples.

J is TRBJ2-1 and V is TRBV2; 7 bases agree with TRBD2. Germline assignment: CDR1 SNHLY and CDR2 FYNNEI. There are 14 residues in the CDR3. V lost 10 bases, J lost 1 base, and 7 bases stayed unmatched. The CDR3 sequence: CATAGEGSYNEQFF. CDR3 bases: TGTGCCACCGCGGGAGAGGGGTCCTACAATGAGCAGTTCTTC. Supplemented by reference TRBV2 and TRBJ2-1, the full variable domain reads EPEVTQTPSHQVTQMGQEVILRCVPISNHLYFYWYRQILGQKVEFLVSFYNNEISEKSEIFDDQFSVERPDGSNFTLKIRSTKLEDSAMYFCATAGEGSYNEQFFGPGTRLTVL.

This chain joins TRBV29-1 and TRBJ2-5, with D perhaps TRBD1 or TRBD2 (5 bases each). V gave up 7 bases and J gave up 5 bases, with 17 bases separating them. CDR1 and CDR2 (germline): SQVTM, ANQGSEA. The CDR3 spans 13 residues. CDR3 bases: TGCAGCGCCCAGCGGACACCTAGGGAGACCCAGTACTTC. Protein product: CSAQRTPRETQYF.

This chain uses TRBV5-6 with TRBJ1-3; no clear D gene. Trimming stripped 2 bases from V and 1 base from J, with 7 bases between. From germline, CDR1 is SGHDT and CDR2 YYEEEE. The CDR3 is 14 amino acids. CDR3 bases: TGTGCCAGCAGCTTTCCAGAGTCTGGAAACACCATATATTTT. Translation gives CASSFPESGNTIYF.

The CDR3 nucleotides are TGTGCCAGCAGTTCTCATGCGGACAATCAGCCCCAGCATTTT. Amino acids: CASSSHADNQPQHF. This chain uses TRBV6-5 with TRBJ1-5; D is unresolved. The CDR3 consists of 14 residues. In germline, CDR1 is MNHEY, CDR2 SVGAGI. Trimming took 4 bases from V and 3 from J, leaving 10 bases between them.

J is TRBJ1-1 and V is TRBV5-6; 9 nucleotides line up with TRBD1. The length of the CDR3 is 16 residues. CDR1 SGHDT and CDR2 YYEEEE come from the germline V gene. Unmatched junction bases numbered 10, after V lost 5 bases and J lost 2 bases. CDR3 coding DNA: TGTGCCAGCAGGCCGATCGGACAGGGGAGAAACACTGAAGCTTTCTTT. This codes for CASRPIGQGRNTEAFF.

This chain joins TRBV27 and TRBJ2-3; D is possibly TRBD1 (6 bases). The germline V and J ends were trimmed by 5 bases and 0 bases, with 12 bases remaining between them. Per the germline V gene, CDR1 is MNHEY and CDR2 is SMNVEV (reference sequence). The CDR3 is made up of 15 amino acids. The CDR3 spells CASSLRQESTDTQYF. CDR3 coding DNA: TGTGCCAGCAGTCTTAGACAGGAGAGCACAGATACGCAGTATTTT.

In this sample, this clone turned up a few times. The genes are TRBV6-4 and TRBJ2-2, with D possibly TRBD1 on 6 matching bases. Germline V gives CDR1 MRHNA, CDR2 SNTAGT. The length of the CDR3 is 14 residues. The V and J ends lost 5 bases and 8 bases respectively, with 15 bases between them. CDR3 amino acids: CASSQQGMAGELFF. The DNA for the CDR3 is TGTGCCAGCAGTCAACAGGGAATGGCGGGGGAGCTGTTTTTT.

This clone showed up just a few times. The chain recombines TRBV29-1 with TRBJ1-5, with 7 bases lining up with TRBD1. This CDR3 comprises 13 residues. After removal of 6 bases from V and 5 bases from J, the junction contained 7 bases not matched to a gene. The germline V gene has CDR1 SQVTM and CDR2 ANQGSEA. The CDR3 nucleotides read TGCAGCGTGCGACAGGGATCGGATCAGCCCCAGCATTTT. Translating gives CSVRQGSDQPQHF.

J is TRBJ1-5 and V is TRBV4-3, with D possibly matching TRBD1 (5 bases). V shed 4 bases and J shed 6 bases, with 10 bases lying between them. The CDR3 is made up of 13 amino acids. Germline CDR1 LGHNA, CDR2 YSLEER. This CDR3 reads CASSRWGGQPQHF. In nucleotides, the CDR3 is TGCGCCAGCAGCCGGTGGGGGGGTCAGCCCCAGCATTTT.

The chain couples TRBV19 to TRBJ1-2, with TRBD1 as a possible D gene (6 bases). V was pared by 9 bases and J by 4 bases, with 18 bases between. Per the germline V gene, CDR1 is LNHDA and CDR2 is SQIVND (reference sequence). CDR3 length: 14 residues. The CDR3 nucleotides read TGTGCCAGCGCTGAGGGGGGGTCAGTCTATGGCTACACCTTC. Amino acid sequence: CASAEGGSVYGYTF. The variable domain in full, with the rest retrieved from reference TRBV19 and TRBJ1-2, is DGGITQSPKYLFRKEGQNVTLSCEQNLNHDAMYWYRQDPGQGLRLIYYSQIVNDFQKGDIAEGYSVSREKKESFPLTVTSAQKNPTAFYLCASAEGGSVYGYTFGSGTRLTVV.

The chain joins TRBV18 to TRBJ1-1; D is undetermined. The V end lost 3 bases, the J end lost 3 bases, and 14 bases lay between the germline ends. Germline V gene data show CDR1 as KGHSH and CDR2 as LQKENI. CDR3 size: 15 residues. CDR3 amino acids: CASSPPSRPDTEAFF. The CDR3 nucleotides read TGTGCCAGCTCACCTCCCAGCCGGCCCGACACTGAAGCTTTCTTT.

This clone was observed a single time. The V call is TRBV5-1, the J call TRBJ1-4; D might be TRBD1 (5 bases). The CDR3 totals 16 residues. The ends were cut back, 0 bases at V and 7 bases at J, with 16 bases in the middle. CDR1 SGHRS and CDR2 YFSETQ come from the germline V gene. CDR3 loop: CASSLGMTGVVEKLFF. The CDR3 DNA follows: TGCGCCAGCAGCTTGGGAATGACGGGGGTGGTTGAAAAACTGTTTTTT. Together with reference TRBV5-1 and TRBJ1-4, the CDR3 gives the full variable domain: KAGVTQTPRYLIKTRGQQVTLSCSPISGHRSVSWYQQTPGQGLQFLFEYFSETQRNKGNFPGRFSGRQFSNSRSEMNVSTLELGDSALYLCASSLGMTGVVEKLFFGSGTQLSVL.

Turning to this clone: Other DNA sequences in the same sample also yield this CDR3. This chain joins TRBV5-1 and TRBJ1-1; a possible D gene is TRBD1 (6 bases). The germline gives CDR1 SGHRS, CDR2 YFSETQ. The V end was cut by 4 bases, the J end by 1 base, with 11 bases between. This CDR3 is built from 14 residues. The CDR3 region has the DNA TGCGCCAGCAGCGCCGGACAGCCGAACACTGAAGCTTTCTTT. Protein product: CASSAGQPNTEAFF.

The chain has TRBV7-9 and TRBJ1-2; weak D call: TRBD1 (5 bases). CDR1 is SEHNR, CDR2 FQNEAQ, per germline (reference sequence). The V end lost 5 bases, the J end lost 6 bases, and 19 bases lay between the germline ends. The CDR3 length is 15 residues. CDR3 in DNA: TGTGCCAGCAGCGCTTGGGACGAGGAGTCCGATGGCTACACCTTC. It codes for CASSAWDEESDGYTF.

The chain employs TRBV5-4 and TRBJ2-7; D is unresolved. Trimming removed 2 bases from V and 2 bases from J, with 11 bases in between. The germline V gene has CDR1 SGHNT and CDR2 YYREEE (reference sequence). This CDR3 is 14 amino acids long. CDR3 DNA sequence: TGTGCCAGCAGCTTTCGGCAGGCGCCCTACGAGCAGTACTTC. This codes for CASSFRQAPYEQYF.

As concerns this clone: The sample carries other DNA sequences with the same CDR3. The V call is TRBV5-1, the J call TRBJ1-1, with D maybe TRBD1 (5 bases). V was trimmed by 2 bases and J by 5 bases, leaving 13 bases between them. The V gene's germline CDR1 is SGHRS and CDR2 YFSETQ. This CDR3 is 14 amino acids long. CDR3 DNA sequence: TGCGCCAGCAGCTTTGAAAGAGGGGTTACTGAAGCTTTCTTT. Protein product: CASSFERGVTEAFF.

This chain's CDR3 is CASGSGSRYNEQFF. CDR3 in DNA: TGTGCCAGCGGTTCGGGGTCGCGTTACAATGAGCAGTTCTTC. The chain couples TRBV2 to TRBJ2-1; tentative D call: TRBD2 (5 bases). Germline CDR1 reads SNHLY; CDR2 reads FYNNEI. The CDR3 covers 14 residues. Trimming shortened V by 8 bases and J by 4 bases, and 15 bases separated the two germline ends. Full variable domain (outside the CDR3, taken from reference TRBV2 and TRBJ2-1): EPEVTQTPSHQVTQMGQEVILRCVPISNHLYFYWYRQILGQKVEFLVSFYNNEISEKSEIFDDQFSVERPDGSNFTLKIRSTKLEDSAMYFCASGSGSRYNEQFFGPGTRLTVL.